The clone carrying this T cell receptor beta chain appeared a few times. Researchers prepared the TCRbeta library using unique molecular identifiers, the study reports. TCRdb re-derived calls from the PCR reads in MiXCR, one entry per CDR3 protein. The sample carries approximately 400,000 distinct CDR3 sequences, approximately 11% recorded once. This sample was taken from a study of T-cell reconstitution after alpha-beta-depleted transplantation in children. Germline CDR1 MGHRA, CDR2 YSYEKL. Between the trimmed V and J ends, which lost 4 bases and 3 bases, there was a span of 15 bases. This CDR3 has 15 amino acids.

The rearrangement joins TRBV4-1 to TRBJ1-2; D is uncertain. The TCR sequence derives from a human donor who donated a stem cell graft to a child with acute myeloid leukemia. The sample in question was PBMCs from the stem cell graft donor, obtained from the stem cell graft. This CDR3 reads CASSPLRVGDYGYTF. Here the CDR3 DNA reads TGCGCCAGCAGCCCTCTGCGGGTAGGCGACTATGGCTACACCTTC.